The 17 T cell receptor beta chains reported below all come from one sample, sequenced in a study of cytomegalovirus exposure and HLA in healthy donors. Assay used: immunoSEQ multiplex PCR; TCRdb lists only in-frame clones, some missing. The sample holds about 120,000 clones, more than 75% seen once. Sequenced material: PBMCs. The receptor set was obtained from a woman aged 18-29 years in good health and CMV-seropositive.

CDR3 sequence (DNA): TGTGCCAGCAGCTTAGCTTCGGGACTAGCGGGACGTACCCAGTACTTC. Its protein product is CASSLASGLAGRTQYF. The rearrangement links TRBV7-9 to TRBJ2-5, with 13 bases matching TRBD2. Trimming took 0 bases from V and 8 from J; bases not matched to a gene: 6. Germline V gives CDR1 SEHNR, CDR2 FQNEAQ (reference sequence). CDR3 length: 16 amino acids.

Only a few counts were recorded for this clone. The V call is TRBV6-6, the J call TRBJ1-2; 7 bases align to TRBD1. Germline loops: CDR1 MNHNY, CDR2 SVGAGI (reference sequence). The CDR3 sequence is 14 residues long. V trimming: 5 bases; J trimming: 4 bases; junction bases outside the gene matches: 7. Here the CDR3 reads CASSRDSLSYGYTF. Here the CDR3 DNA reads TGTGCCAGCAGTCGGGACAGTCTGTCCTATGGCTACACCTTC.

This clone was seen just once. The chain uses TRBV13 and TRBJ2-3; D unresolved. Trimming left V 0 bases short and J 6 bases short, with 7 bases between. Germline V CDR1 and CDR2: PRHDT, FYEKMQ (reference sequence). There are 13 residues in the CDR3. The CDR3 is CASSLGLPDTQYF. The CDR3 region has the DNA TGTGCCAGCAGCTTAGGCCTTCCCGATACGCAGTATTTT. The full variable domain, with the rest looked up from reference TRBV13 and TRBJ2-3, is AAGVIQSPRHLIKEKRETATLKCYPIPRHDTVYWYQQGPGQDPQFLISFYEKMQSDKGSIPDRFSAQQFSDYHSELNMSSLELGDSALYFCASSLGLPDTQYFGPGTRLTVL.

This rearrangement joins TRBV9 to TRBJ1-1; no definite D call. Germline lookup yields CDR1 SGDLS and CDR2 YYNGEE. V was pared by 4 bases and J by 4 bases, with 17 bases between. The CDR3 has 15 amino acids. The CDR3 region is CASSSSGEGSTEAFF. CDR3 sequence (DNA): TGTGCCAGCAGCTCTAGCGGGGAGGGTAGCACTGAAGCTTTCTTT.

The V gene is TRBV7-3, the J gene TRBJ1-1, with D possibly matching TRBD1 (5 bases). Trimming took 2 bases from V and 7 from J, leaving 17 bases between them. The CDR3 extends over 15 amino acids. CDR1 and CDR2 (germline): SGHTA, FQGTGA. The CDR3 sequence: CASSLWGGLGGEAFF. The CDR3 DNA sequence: TGTGCCAGCAGCTTATGGGGCGGCTTGGGTGGTGAAGCTTTCTTT.

Here the CDR3 reads CAWSPPRYAGELFF. CDR3 DNA sequence: TGTGCCTGGAGTCCCCCACGGTACGCCGGGGAGCTGTTTTTT. The chain carries TRBV30 and TRBJ2-2; no firm D call. The CDR3 totals 14 residues. CDR1 and CDR2 from the germline V gene are GTSNPN and SVGIG (reference sequence). With 2 bases removed from V and 6 bases from J, the gap between germline ends came to 13 bases.

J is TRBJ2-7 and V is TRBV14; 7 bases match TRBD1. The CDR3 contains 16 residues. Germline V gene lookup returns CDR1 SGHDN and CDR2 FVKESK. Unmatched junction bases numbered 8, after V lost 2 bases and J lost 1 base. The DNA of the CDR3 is TGTGCCAGCAGCCAATTTGGGTGGGGACAGTCCTACGAGCAGTACTTC. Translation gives CASSQFGWGQSYEQYF.

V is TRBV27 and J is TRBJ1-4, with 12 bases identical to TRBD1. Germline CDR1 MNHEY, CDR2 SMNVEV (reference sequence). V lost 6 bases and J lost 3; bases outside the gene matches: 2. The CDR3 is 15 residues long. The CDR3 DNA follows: TGTGCCAGCAGGGGACAGGGGGCGGCTAATGAAAAACTGTTTTTT. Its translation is CASRGQGAANEKLFF.

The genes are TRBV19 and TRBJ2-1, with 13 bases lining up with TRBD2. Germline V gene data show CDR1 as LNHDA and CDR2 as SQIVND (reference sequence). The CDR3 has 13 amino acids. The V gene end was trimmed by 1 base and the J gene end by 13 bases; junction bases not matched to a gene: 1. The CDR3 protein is CASSIGLAGGQFF. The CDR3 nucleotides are TGTGCCAGTAGTATAGGACTAGCGGGAGGACAGTTCTTC.

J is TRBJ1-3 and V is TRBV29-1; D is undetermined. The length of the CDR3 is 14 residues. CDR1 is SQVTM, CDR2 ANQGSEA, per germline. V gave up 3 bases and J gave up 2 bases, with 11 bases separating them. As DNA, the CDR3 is TGCAGCGTTGATGTGATAGCCCCTGGAAACACCATATATTTT. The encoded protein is CSVDVIAPGNTIYF.

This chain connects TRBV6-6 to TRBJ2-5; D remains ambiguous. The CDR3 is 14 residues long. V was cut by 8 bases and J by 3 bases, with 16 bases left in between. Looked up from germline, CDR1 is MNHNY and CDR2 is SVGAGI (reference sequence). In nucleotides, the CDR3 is TGTGCCAGCTTCTCCCTACCGGCGGAAGAGACCCAGTACTTC. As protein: CASFSLPAEETQYF.

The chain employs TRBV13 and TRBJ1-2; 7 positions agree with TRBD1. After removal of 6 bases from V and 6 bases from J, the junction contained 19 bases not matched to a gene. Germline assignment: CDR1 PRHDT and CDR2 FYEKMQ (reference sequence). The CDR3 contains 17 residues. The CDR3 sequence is CASSPYSGTVPRDGYTF. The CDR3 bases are TGTGCCAGCAGTCCCTACTCCGGGACAGTGCCTCGGGATGGCTACACCTTC.

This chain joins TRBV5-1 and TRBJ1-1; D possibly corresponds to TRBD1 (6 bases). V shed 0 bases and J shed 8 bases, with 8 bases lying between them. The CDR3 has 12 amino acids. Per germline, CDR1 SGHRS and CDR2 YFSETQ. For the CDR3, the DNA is TGCGCCAGCAGCTTGGTCGGACAGGAAGCTTTCTTT. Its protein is CASSLVGQEAFF.

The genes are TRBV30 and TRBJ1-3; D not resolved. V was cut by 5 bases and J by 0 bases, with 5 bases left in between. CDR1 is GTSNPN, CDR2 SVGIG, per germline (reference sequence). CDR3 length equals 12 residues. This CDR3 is CAWGRSGNTIYF. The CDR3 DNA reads TGTGCCTGGGGCCGCTCTGGAAACACCATATATTTT.

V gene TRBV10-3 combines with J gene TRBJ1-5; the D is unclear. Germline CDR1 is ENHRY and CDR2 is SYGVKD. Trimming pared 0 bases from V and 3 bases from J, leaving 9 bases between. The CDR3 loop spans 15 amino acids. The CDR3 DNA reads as TGTGCCATCAGTGAGTCCCAGAATCCCAATCAGCCCCAGCATTTT. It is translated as CAISESQNPNQPQHF.

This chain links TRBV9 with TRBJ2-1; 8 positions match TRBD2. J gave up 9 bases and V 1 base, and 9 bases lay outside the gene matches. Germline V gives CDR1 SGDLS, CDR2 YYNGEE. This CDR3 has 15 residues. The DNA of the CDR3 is TGTGCCAGCAGCGTAAACGTCGGGGGGGTTGGTGAGCAGTTCTTC. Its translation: CASSVNVGGVGEQFF.

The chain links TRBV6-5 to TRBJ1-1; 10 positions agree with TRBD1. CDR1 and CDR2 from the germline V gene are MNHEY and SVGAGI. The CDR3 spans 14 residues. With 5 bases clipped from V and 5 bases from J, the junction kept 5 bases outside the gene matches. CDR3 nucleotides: TGTGCCAGCAGTCACGACAGGGGGCAGACTGAAGCTTTCTTT. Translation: CASSHDRGQTEAFF.